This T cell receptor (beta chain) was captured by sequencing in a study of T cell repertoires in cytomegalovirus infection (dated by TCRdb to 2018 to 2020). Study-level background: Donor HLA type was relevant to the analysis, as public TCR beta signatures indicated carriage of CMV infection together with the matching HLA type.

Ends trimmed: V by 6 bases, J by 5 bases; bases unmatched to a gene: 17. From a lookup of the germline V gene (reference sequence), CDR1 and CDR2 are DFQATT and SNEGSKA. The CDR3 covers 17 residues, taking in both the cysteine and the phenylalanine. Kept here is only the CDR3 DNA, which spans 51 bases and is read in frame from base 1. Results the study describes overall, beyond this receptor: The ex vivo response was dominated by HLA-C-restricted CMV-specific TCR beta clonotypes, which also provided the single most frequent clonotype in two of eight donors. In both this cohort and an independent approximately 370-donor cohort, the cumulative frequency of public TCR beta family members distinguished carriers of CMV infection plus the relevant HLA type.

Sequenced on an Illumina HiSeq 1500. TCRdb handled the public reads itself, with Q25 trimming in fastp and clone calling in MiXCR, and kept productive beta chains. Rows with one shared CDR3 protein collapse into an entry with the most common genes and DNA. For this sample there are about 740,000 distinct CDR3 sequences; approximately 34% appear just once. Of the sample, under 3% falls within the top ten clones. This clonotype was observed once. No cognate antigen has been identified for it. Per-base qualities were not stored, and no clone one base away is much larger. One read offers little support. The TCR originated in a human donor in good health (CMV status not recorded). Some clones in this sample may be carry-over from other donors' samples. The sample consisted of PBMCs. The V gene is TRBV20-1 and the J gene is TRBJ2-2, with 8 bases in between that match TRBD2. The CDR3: CSAPRPIAGLRTGELFF. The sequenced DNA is TGCAGTGCCCCACGGCCCATAGCGGGACTAAGGACCGGGGAGCTGTTTTTT.